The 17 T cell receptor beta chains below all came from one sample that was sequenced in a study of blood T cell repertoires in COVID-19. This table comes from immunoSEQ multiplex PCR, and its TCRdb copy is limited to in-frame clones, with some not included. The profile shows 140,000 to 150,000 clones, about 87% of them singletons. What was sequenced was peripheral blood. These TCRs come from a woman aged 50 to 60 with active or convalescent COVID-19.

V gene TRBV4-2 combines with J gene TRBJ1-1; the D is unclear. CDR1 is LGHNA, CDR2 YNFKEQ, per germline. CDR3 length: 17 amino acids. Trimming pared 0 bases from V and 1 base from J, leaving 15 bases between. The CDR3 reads CASSQEPAASSNTEAFF. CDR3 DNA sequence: TGTGCCAGCAGCCAAGAACCTGCGGCCAGCTCGAACACTGAAGCTTTCTTT.

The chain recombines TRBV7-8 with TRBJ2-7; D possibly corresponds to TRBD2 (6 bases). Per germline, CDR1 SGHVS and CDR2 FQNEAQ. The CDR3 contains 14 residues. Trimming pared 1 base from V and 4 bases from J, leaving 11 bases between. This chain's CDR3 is CASSLGDWSYEQYF. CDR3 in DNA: TGTGCCAGCAGCTTAGGGGACTGGAGTTACGAGCAGTACTTC. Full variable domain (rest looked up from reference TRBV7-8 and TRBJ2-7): GAGVSQSPRYKVAKRGQDVALRCDPISGHVSLFWYQQALGQGPEFLTYFQNEAQLDKSGLPSDRFFAERPEGSVSTLKIQRTQQEDSAVYLCASSLGDWSYEQYFGPGTRLTVT.

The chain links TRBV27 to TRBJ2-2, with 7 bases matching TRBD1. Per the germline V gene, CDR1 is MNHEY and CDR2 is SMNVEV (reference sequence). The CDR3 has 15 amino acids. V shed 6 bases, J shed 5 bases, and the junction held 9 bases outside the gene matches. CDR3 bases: TGTGCCAGCAGGTCCGGGACAGCGACAACCGGGGAGCTGTTTTTT. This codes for CASRSGTATTGELFF.

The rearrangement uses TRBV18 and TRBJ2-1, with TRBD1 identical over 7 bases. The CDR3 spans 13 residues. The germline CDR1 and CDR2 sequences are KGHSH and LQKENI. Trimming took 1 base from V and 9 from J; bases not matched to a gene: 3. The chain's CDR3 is CASSPQDRREQFF. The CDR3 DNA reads TGTGCCAGCTCACCACAGGACAGGCGTGAGCAGTTCTTC.

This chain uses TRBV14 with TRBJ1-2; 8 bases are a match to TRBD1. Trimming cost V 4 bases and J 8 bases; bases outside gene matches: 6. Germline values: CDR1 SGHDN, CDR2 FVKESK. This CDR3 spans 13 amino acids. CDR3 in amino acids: CASSLDRVQGYTF. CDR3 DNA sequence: TGTGCCAGCAGCCTGGACAGGGTACAGGGCTACACCTTC.

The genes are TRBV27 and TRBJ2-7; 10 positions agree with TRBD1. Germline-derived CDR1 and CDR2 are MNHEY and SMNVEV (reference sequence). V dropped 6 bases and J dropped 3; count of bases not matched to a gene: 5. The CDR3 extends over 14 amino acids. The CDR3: CASSVRTGGYEQYF. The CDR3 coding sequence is TGTGCCAGCAGCGTCCGGACAGGGGGCTACGAGCAGTACTTC.

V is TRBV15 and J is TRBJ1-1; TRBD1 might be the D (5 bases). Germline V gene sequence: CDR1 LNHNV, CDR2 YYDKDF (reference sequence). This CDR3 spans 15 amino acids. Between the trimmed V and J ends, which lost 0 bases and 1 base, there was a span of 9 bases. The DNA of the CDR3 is TGTGCCACCAGCAGAGATGGAAGGGGGAACACTGAAGCTTTCTTT. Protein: CATSRDGRGNTEAFF.

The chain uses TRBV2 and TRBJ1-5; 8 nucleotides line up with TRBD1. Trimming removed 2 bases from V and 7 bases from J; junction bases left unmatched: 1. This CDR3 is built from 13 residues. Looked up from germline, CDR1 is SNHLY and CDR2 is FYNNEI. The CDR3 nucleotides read TGTGCCAGCAGTGAACAGGGGGCCCAGCCCCAGCATTTT. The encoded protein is CASSEQGAQPQHF.

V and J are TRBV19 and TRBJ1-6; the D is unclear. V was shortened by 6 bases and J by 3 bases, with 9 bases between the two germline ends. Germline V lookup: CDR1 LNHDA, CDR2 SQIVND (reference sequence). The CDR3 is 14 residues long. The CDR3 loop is CASRITGYNSPLHF. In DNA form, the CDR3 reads TGTGCCAGTAGGATCACGGGCTATAATTCACCCCTCCACTTT.

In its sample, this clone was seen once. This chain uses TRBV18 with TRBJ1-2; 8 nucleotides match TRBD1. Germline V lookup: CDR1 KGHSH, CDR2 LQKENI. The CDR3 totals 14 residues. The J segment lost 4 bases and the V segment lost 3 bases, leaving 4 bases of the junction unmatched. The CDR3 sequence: CASSPQGASYGYTF. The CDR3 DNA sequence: TGTGCCAGCTCACCTCAGGGGGCTTCCTATGGCTACACCTTC.

CDR3 region: CATRLDRGNSPLHF. CDR3 DNA: TGTGCCACCAGGTTAGACAGGGGAAATTCACCCCTCCACTTT. The chain couples TRBV15 to TRBJ1-6; TRBD1 matches at 8 bases. With 6 bases clipped from V and 7 bases from J, the junction kept 5 bases outside the gene matches. The CDR3 has 14 amino acids. CDR1 is LNHNV, CDR2 YYDKDF, per germline (reference sequence).

This CDR3 is CASSSLTGGDSPLHF. DNA for the CDR3: TGCGCCAGCAGTTCACTGACAGGGGGCGATTCACCCCTCCACTTT. The chain links TRBV5-1 to TRBJ1-6; TRBD1 agrees at 10 bases. Trimming removed 5 bases from V and 8 bases from J; junction bases left unmatched: 7. Germline V gene lookup returns CDR1 SGHRS and CDR2 YFSETQ. The CDR3 length is 15 residues.

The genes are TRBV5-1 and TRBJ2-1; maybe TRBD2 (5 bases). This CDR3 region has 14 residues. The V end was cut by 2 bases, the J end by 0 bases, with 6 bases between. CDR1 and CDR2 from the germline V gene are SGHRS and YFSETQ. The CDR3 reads CASSFTSSYNEQFF. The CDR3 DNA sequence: TGCGCCAGCAGCTTTACTAGCTCCTACAATGAGCAGTTCTTC.

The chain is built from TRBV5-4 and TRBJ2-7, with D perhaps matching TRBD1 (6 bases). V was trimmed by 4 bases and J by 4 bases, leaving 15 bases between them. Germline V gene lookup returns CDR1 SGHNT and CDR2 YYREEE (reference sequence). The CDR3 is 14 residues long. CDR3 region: CASSPRQESYEQYF. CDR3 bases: TGTGCCAGCAGCCCCAGACAGGAGAGTTACGAGCAGTACTTC.

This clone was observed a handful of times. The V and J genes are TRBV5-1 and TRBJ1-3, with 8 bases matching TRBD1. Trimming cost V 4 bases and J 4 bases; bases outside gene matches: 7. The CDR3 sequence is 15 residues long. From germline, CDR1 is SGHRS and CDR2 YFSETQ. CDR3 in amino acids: CASSPQGAKGNTIYF. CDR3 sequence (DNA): TGCGCCAGCAGCCCGCAGGGGGCCAAGGGAAACACCATATATTTT.

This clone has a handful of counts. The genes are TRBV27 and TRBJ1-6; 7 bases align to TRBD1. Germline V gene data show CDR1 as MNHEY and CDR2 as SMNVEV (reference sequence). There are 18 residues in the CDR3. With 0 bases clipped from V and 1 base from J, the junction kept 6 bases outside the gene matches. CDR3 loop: CASSLSSLDRSYNSPLHF. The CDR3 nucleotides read TGTGCCAGCAGTTTATCGAGTCTGGACAGGTCCTATAATTCACCCCTCCACTTT.

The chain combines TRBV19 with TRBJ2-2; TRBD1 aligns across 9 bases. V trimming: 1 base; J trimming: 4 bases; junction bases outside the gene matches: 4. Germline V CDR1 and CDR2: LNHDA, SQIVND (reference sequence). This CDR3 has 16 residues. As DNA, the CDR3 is TGTGCCAGTAGTATAGGGGACAGGGTGAGCACCGGGGAGCTGTTTTTT. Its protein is CASSIGDRVSTGELFF.